This T cell receptor (beta chain) came from a study of technical replicates of blood from four donors. With 2 bases removed from V and 1 base from J, the gap between germline ends came to 10 bases. The CDR3 consists of 14 residues. Germline CDR1 reads SGHRS; CDR2 reads YFSETQ. Using immunoSEQ multiplex PCR, the repertoire was profiled, and TCRdb retains in-frame clones only, with some absent. The sample lists almost 65,000 clones, about 90% seen once, with 5.1% in the top ten. This receptor was taken from a human donor in good health. Some clones in this sample may be carry-over from other donors' samples. Sequencing was performed on PBMCs. The chain combines TRBV5-1 with TRBJ2-7; no reliable D call. The CDR3: CASSLFGQSYEQYF. As DNA, the CDR3 is TGCGCCAGCAGCTTATTTGGCCAGTCCTACGAGCAGTACTTC.